The 10 T cell receptor beta chains below all came from one sample that was sequenced in a study of T cells in Graves' hyperthyroidism and ophthalmopathy. What was amplified from RNA transcripts were TCR beta CDR3 regions. The HTBI primer set drove a first-round RT-PCR of the TCR CDR3. MiXCR was run by TCRdb on the multiplex PCR reads, yielding one entry per CDR3 protein. Among around 450,000 distinct CDR3 sequences listed, roughly 13% were seen once. Sequenced input: blood. These receptor sequences come from a young woman with Graves' hyperthyroidism.

This clonotype was detected ten times or more. V gene TRBV13 combines with J gene TRBJ1-1; D is uncertain. Germline V gives CDR1 PRHDT, CDR2 FYEKMQ (reference sequence). The CDR3 totals 13 residues. Trimming took off 1 base at V and 4 bases at J, with 7 bases between the two ends. The CDR3 DNA follows: TGTGCCAGCAGCTTAGAGCGTCTCACTGAAGCTTTCTTT. It is translated as CASSLERLTEAFF.

This clonotype was detected many times. The genes are TRBV6-1 and TRBJ2-7; TRBD2 agrees at 7 bases. The V gene's germline CDR1 is MNHNS and CDR2 SASEGT. CDR3 length: 15 amino acids. V dropped 6 bases and J dropped 3; count of bases not matched to a gene: 11. The CDR3 region is CASRPLAAPIYEQYF. The CDR3 nucleotides are TGTGCCAGCAGACCCCTAGCGGCCCCAATCTACGAGCAGTACTTC.

This clonotype was found once. This CDR3 is CASSVGRKNEQFF. The CDR3 DNA sequence: TGTGCCAGCAGCGTGGGACGGAAGAATGAGCAGTTCTTC. The V call is TRBV7-9, the J call TRBJ2-1; D may correspond to TRBD1 or TRBD2 (5 bases each). CDR1 and CDR2 from the germline V gene are SEHNR and FQNEAQ (reference sequence). CDR3 size: 13 residues. Between the trimmed V and J ends, which lost 5 bases and 7 bases, there was a span of 12 bases.

This clonotype occurred many times. The V call is TRBV12-3 or TRBV12-4, the J call TRBJ2-6, with D possibly being TRBD2 (5 bases). V lost 5 bases, J lost 2 bases, and 13 bases lay in between. The CDR3 is 16 residues long. Here the CDR3 reads CASSMRLGTGANVLTF. Written as DNA, the CDR3 is TGTGCCAGCAGTATGAGGCTCGGGACTGGGGCCAACGTCCTGACTTTC.

This clonotype was counted at least ten times. This chain connects TRBV24-1 to TRBJ1-2; D is uncertain. The germline V gene encodes CDR1 KGHDR and CDR2 SFDVKD. V was shortened by 5 bases and J by 3 bases, with 9 bases between the two germline ends. The CDR3 contains 13 residues. Written as DNA, the CDR3 is TGTGCCACCAGTGTTGGGCCGTACTATGGCTACACCTTC. This gives the protein CATSVGPYYGYTF.

This clonotype was observed at least ten times. The V and J genes are TRBV6-1 and TRBJ2-1, with 12 bases identical to TRBD2. The V segment lost 8 bases and the J segment 8 bases; nucleotides outside the gene matches: 19. CDR1 and CDR2 from the germline V gene are MNHNS and SASEGT. The CDR3 totals 18 residues. CDR3 bases: TGTGCCAGCTTATCCTACACCAGGACTAGCGGGAACGTAGATGAGCAGTTCTTC. It yields the protein CASLSYTRTSGNVDEQFF.

This clonotype was detected a few times. The rearrangement links TRBV15 to TRBJ1-3, with D unresolved. The germline V gene has CDR1 LNHNV and CDR2 YYDKDF (reference sequence). The CDR3 spans 17 residues. V gave up 0 bases and J gave up 0 bases, with 12 bases separating them. Here the CDR3 reads CATSRERGSFSGNTIYF. The CDR3 DNA reads as TGTGCCACCAGCAGAGAACGCGGTAGCTTCTCTGGAAACACCATATATTTT.

At least ten counts were recorded for this clonotype. This chain connects TRBV28 to TRBJ1-2; D is unresolved. The ends were cut back, 5 bases at V and 3 bases at J, with 10 bases in the middle. In germline, CDR1 is MDHEN, CDR2 SYDVKM. The CDR3 covers 13 residues. CDR3 DNA: TGTGCCAGCAGTCCTTATTTATACTATGGCTACACCTTC. Translation gives CASSPYLYYGYTF.

A few counts support this clonotype. CDR3: CAWSMGAEAFF. CDR3 nucleotides: TGTGCCTGGAGTATGGGGGCTGAAGCTTTCTTT. The chain has TRBV30 and TRBJ1-1; D is perhaps TRBD1 (5 bases). Germline V gene data show CDR1 as GTSNPN and CDR2 as SVGIG (reference sequence). V shed 2 bases and J shed 6 bases, with 7 bases lying between them. The CDR3 consists of 11 residues.

There are many counts of this clonotype. The chain is built from TRBV9 and TRBJ1-1, with D maybe TRBD1 (5 bases). There are 13 residues in the CDR3. Trimming cost V 2 bases and J 3 bases, with 8 bases left between them. Germline V gene sequence: CDR1 SGDLS, CDR2 YYNGEE. The CDR3: CASSVDRDTEAFF. The CDR3, as DNA: TGTGCCAGCAGCGTCGACAGAGACACTGAAGCTTTCTTT.